The clone carrying this T cell receptor beta chain was detected ten times or more. In TCRdb, the 5' RACE reads were re-called with MiXCR into one record per CDR3 protein. The table records 150,000 to 250,000 distinct CDR3 sequences, about 13% of them present only once. This record belongs to a study of CD8 T cells in ankylosing spondylitis. CDR3 length equals 12 residues. Trimming pared 6 bases from V and 0 bases from J, leaving 4 bases between. This clonotype originated in a male donor with ankylosing spondylitis or in good health (not recorded which). This rearrangement joins TRBV12-3 or TRBV12-4 to TRBJ2-3; unclear D gene. Material for sequencing was blood, either unsorted or a sorted T cell fraction (not recorded which). In nucleotides, the CDR3 is TGTGCCAGCAGGGACAGCACAGATACGCAGTATTTT. Translating it yields CASRDSTDTQYF.